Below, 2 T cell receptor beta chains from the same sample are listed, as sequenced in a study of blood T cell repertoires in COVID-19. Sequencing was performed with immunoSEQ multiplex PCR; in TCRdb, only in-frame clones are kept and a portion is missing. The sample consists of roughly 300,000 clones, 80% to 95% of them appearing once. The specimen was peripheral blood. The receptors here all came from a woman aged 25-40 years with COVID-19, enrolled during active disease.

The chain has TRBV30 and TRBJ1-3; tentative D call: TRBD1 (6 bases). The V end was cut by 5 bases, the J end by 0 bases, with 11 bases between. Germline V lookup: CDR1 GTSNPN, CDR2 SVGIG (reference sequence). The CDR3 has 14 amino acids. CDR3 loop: CAWYRDTSGNTIYF. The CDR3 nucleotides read TGTGCCTGGTACCGGGACACCTCTGGAAACACCATATATTTT.

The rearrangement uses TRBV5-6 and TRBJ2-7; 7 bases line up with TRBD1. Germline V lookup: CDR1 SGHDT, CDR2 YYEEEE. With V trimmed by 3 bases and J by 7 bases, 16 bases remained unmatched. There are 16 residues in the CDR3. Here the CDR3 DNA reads TGTGCCAGCAGCTCAGAGACAGGGTTAAAAGTAATAGAGCAGTACTTC. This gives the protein CASSSETGLKVIEQYF.